A single sample is the source of the 24 T cell receptor beta chains below, sequenced in a study of identical twins. TCRdb recomputed calls from the 5' RACE reads with MiXCR, one row per CDR3 protein. The data show 200,000 to 300,000 distinct CDR3 sequences, around 7% seen once. The same sample was also used in a study of yellow fever vaccine responses in identical twins.

The sample consisted of memory (CD45RO+) T cells sorted from blood. Source of these receptors: a woman in her late teens or twenties in good health.

The chain joins TRBV2 to TRBJ1-6; tentative D call: TRBD1 (6 bases). The CDR3 loop spans 15 amino acids. Trimming left V 10 bases short and J 4 bases short, with 17 bases between. Germline CDR1 reads SNHLY; CDR2 reads FYNNEI. The CDR3 here is CATPGPQGYNSPLHF. In DNA form, the CDR3 reads TGTGCCACTCCGGGCCCACAGGGATATAATTCACCCCTCCACTTT. The complete variable domain, with remaining parts taken from reference TRBV2 and TRBJ1-6, reads EPEVTQTPSHQVTQMGQEVILRCVPISNHLYFYWYRQILGQKVEFLVSFYNNEISEKSEIFDDQFSVERPDGSNFTLKIRSTKLEDSAMYFCATPGPQGYNSPLHFGNGTRLTVT.

This clonotype was counted ten times or more. This chain uses TRBV29-1 with TRBJ2-6; tentative D call: TRBD1 (5 bases). Trimming pared 7 bases from V and 1 base from J, leaving 8 bases between. The CDR3 is 13 residues long. The germline gives CDR1 SQVTM, CDR2 ANQGSEA. This chain's CDR3 is CSASGSGANVLTF. The CDR3 DNA reads as TGCAGCGCCTCAGGGTCTGGGGCCAACGTCCTGACTTTC.

This clonotype has more than one count but fewer than ten. The chain joins TRBV11-3 to TRBJ2-7, with 9 positions matching TRBD1. CDR3 length: 14 amino acids. V shed 2 bases and J 5 bases; nucleotides not matched to a gene: 4. The germline gives CDR1 SGHNT, CDR2 YENEEA. CDR3 sequence: CASSLRDRVDEQYF. CDR3 DNA sequence: TGTGCCAGCAGCTTAAGGGACAGGGTCGACGAGCAGTACTTC.

The chain carries TRBV12-3 or TRBV12-4 and TRBJ1-2; TRBD1 matches 9 bases. This CDR3 contains 15 residues. J gave up 5 bases and V 7 bases, and 11 bases lay outside the gene matches. DNA for the CDR3: TGTGCCAGCACTGCCAGACAGGGGGATGGTTATGGCTACACCTTC. Amino acid sequence: CASTARQGDGYGYTF.

In this sample, this clonotype turned up many times. This chain links TRBV11-1 with TRBJ2-3; D is undetermined. This CDR3 is built from 13 residues. The germline V gene encodes CDR1 SGHAT and CDR2 FQDESV (reference sequence). Trimming took off 7 bases at V and 2 bases at J, with 10 bases between the two ends. This chain's CDR3 is CASTSGPTDTQYF. In DNA form, the CDR3 reads TGTGCCAGCACCTCAGGACCCACAGATACGCAGTATTTT.

The J gene is TRBJ2-3, the V gene TRBV2, with 8 bases identical to TRBD2. V gave up 9 bases and J gave up 2 bases; unmatched junction bases: 16. Germline CDR1 SNHLY, CDR2 FYNNEI. There are 17 residues in the CDR3. The CDR3 sequence: CASTNPPLAEYTDTQYF. CDR3 sequence (DNA): TGTGCCAGTACGAACCCCCCACTAGCGGAATACACAGATACGCAGTATTTT.

This clonotype was recorded at least ten times. The chain uses TRBV5-1 and TRBJ2-3; D unclear. The V gene lost 0 bases and the J gene lost 5 bases, with 4 bases spanning the gap. The CDR3 extends over 12 amino acids. Germline loops: CDR1 SGHRS, CDR2 YFSETQ. The DNA of the CDR3 is TGCGCCAGCAGCTTGGACAGAGATACGCAGTATTTT. It specifies CASSLDRDTQYF.

The chain employs TRBV3-1 and TRBJ2-2, with TRBD2 matching 13 bases. The trim removed 1 base at V and 5 bases at J, leaving 7 bases unmatched. CDR3 length: 18 amino acids. The germline gives CDR1 LGHDT, CDR2 YNNKEL (reference sequence). DNA of the CDR3: TGTGCCAGCAGCCAAGGACTAGCGGGAGGAACATTAACCGGGGAGCTGTTTTTT. Its translation is CASSQGLAGGTLTGELFF.

The chain joins TRBV20-1 to TRBJ2-5; unclear D gene. Between the trimmed V and J ends, which lost 3 bases and 5 bases, there was a span of 13 bases. The CDR3 consists of 13 residues. Germline assignment: CDR1 DFQATT and CDR2 SNEGSKA (reference sequence). The CDR3 sequence: CSASDRLGETQYF. The DNA for the CDR3 is TGCAGTGCTAGCGATAGACTTGGCGAGACCCAGTACTTC.

The V and J genes are TRBV6-1 and TRBJ1-1; a possible D gene is TRBD1 (5 bases). This CDR3 region has 14 residues. The ends were cut back, 8 bases at V and 4 bases at J, with 17 bases in the middle. Germline V gene data show CDR1 as MNHNS and CDR2 as SASEGT. CDR3 sequence (DNA): TGTGCCAGCCGACGGGGGGGGTCGCTCACTGAAGCTTTCTTT. As protein: CASRRGGSLTEAFF.

This clonotype was seen repeatedly, ten times or more. The chain carries TRBV4-2 and TRBJ2-3; TRBD2 matches 13 bases. Germline CDR1 is LGHNA and CDR2 is YNFKEQ. Losses at the gene ends were 3 bases for V and 4 bases for J; bases not matched to a gene: 1. CDR3 size: 15 residues. In DNA form, the CDR3 reads TGTGCCAGCAGCCAGACTAGCGGGGGGTCAGATACGCAGTATTTT. It translates to CASSQTSGGSDTQYF.

This clonotype was seen many times. This chain connects TRBV20-1 to TRBJ2-3; TRBD2 matches at 8 bases. The CDR3 has 13 amino acids. Looked up from germline, CDR1 is DFQATT and CDR2 is SNEGSKA (reference sequence). The chain's CDR3 is CSAVSGNTDTQYF. The CDR3 DNA reads as TGCAGCGCCGTTAGCGGGAACACAGATACGCAGTATTTT.

This clonotype occurred many times. The chain uses TRBV6-5 and TRBJ1-4; no clear D gene. CDR1 and CDR2 from the germline V gene are MNHEY and SVGAGI. The CDR3 consists of 14 residues. Trimming took off 0 bases at V and 4 bases at J, with 6 bases between the two ends. CDR3 nucleotides: TGTGCCAGCAGTTACTCGGGCCTTAATGAAAAACTGTTTTTT. Protein product: CASSYSGLNEKLFF.

This clonotype was seen at least ten times. The chain combines TRBV11-2 with TRBJ1-1, with D perhaps matching TRBD1 (5 bases). With 1 base removed from V and 0 bases from J, the gap between germline ends came to 12 bases. CDR1 SGHAT and CDR2 FQNNGV come from the germline V gene. CDR3 length: 16 amino acids. The CDR3 sequence is CASSLAPQGLNTEAFF. The CDR3 DNA reads TGTGCCAGCAGCTTAGCCCCGCAGGGACTGAACACTGAAGCTTTCTTT.

The DNA of the CDR3 is TGTGCCAGCAGTTCTTCCCGATTTCACGAGCAGTACGTC. This gives the protein CASSSSRFHEQYV. V usage is TRBV12-3 or TRBV12-4 and J usage is TRBJ2-7; D is uncertain. The CDR3 spans 13 residues. V was cut by 4 bases and J by 5 bases, with 12 bases left in between.

This clonotype was found many times. This rearrangement joins TRBV24-1 to TRBJ2-7, with TRBD1 matching 9 bases. The CDR3 has 14 amino acids. CDR1 is KGHDR, CDR2 SFDVKD, per germline. Trimming removed 9 bases from V and 4 bases from J; junction bases left unmatched: 9. CDR3 bases: TGTGCCACCGCAAGGACAGGGGATAGTTACGAGCAGTACTTC. Translating it yields CATARTGDSYEQYF.

In this sample, this clonotype turned up a few times. The chain couples TRBV27 to TRBJ2-1; 11 nucleotides line up with TRBD2. CDR1 and CDR2 from the germline V gene are MNHEY and SMNVEV (reference sequence). This CDR3 is built from 17 residues. J lost 2 bases, V lost 4 bases, and 7 bases had no gene match. CDR3 amino acids: CASSSRTSGRTYNEQFF. The DNA of the CDR3 is TGTGCCAGCAGTTCACGGACTAGCGGGCGTACCTACAATGAGCAGTTCTTC.

Regarding this clonotype: Since a much larger clone is just one base distant, this may be a read error. The rearrangement joins TRBV28 to TRBJ2-1; 10 bases map to TRBD2. Trimming at V came to 2 bases and at J to 8 bases, leaving 6 bases not matched to a gene. The germline V gene encodes CDR1 MDHEN and CDR2 SYDVKM. The CDR3 length is 15 residues. Here the CDR3 DNA reads TGTGCCAGCAGTTTACTAGCGGGGGAATGGGATGAGCAGTTCTTC. Its protein is CASSLLAGEWDEQFF.

V gene TRBV20-1 combines with J gene TRBJ2-1; 7 nucleotides align to TRBD1. Germline V gives CDR1 DFQATT, CDR2 SNEGSKA (reference sequence). This CDR3 region has 13 residues. After removal of 7 bases from V and 4 bases from J, the junction contained 7 bases not matched to a gene. The CDR3, as DNA: TGCAGTGTAGTACCGGGACAGTACAATGAGCAGTTCTTC. Its protein product is CSVVPGQYNEQFF.

This clonotype was seen ten or more times. The V and J genes are TRBV5-1 and TRBJ2-1; TRBD1 is a possible D gene (6 bases). The CDR3 runs to 15 residues. In germline, CDR1 is SGHRS, CDR2 YFSETQ. V was trimmed by 5 bases and J by 6 bases, leaving 18 bases between them. The CDR3 DNA follows: TGCGCCAGCAGGCCCTGGGGCCAGGGGAGCAATGAGCAGTTCTTC. It yields the protein CASRPWGQGSNEQFF. Looking up the rest from reference TRBV5-1 and TRBJ2-1 gives the full variable domain: KAGVTQTPRYLIKTRGQQVTLSCSPISGHRSVSWYQQTPGQGLQFLFEYFSETQRNKGNFPGRFSGRQFSNSRSEMNVSTLELGDSALYLCASRPWGQGSNEQFFGPGTRLTVL.

This clonotype was picked up a small number of times. The rearrangement joins TRBV6-2 or TRBV6-3 to TRBJ1-1, with TRBD1 matching 8 bases. Unmatched junction bases numbered 17, after V lost 6 bases and J lost 5 bases. CDR3 length equals 17 residues. Per germline, CDR1 MNHEY and CDR2 SVGEGT. The CDR3 nucleotides are TGTGCCAGCAGCCCCCGTAATGGACAGGGATCAGGAACTGAAGCTTTCTTT. Translation gives CASSPRNGQGSGTEAFF.

The rearrangement joins TRBV7-9 to TRBJ2-3, with D uncertain. The CDR3 has 15 amino acids. Trimming left V 1 base short and J 2 bases short, with 10 bases between. Germline V gives CDR1 SEHNR, CDR2 FQNEAQ (reference sequence). The CDR3 region has the DNA TGTGCCAGCAGCTTAGGAAACACCATCACAGATACGCAGTATTTT. This gives the protein CASSLGNTITDTQYF.

This clonotype appeared many times. The chain couples TRBV28 to TRBJ2-7, with a possible D match to TRBD1 (6 bases). This CDR3 is 14 amino acids long. Germline V gene sequence: CDR1 MDHEN, CDR2 SYDVKM. Trimming shortened V by 5 bases and J by 2 bases, and 13 bases separated the two germline ends. The CDR3 DNA reads TGTGCCAGCAGTCGACAGGAGGACACCTACGAGCAGTACTTC. This encodes CASSRQEDTYEQYF.

This clonotype was observed a few times. The rearrangement uses TRBV28 and TRBJ2-1, with 7 bases lining up with TRBD1. The CDR3 has 14 amino acids. V lost 2 bases and J lost 6; bases outside the gene matches: 4. Germline V CDR1 and CDR2: MDHEN, SYDVKM. CDR3 in DNA: TGTGCCAGCAGTTTAGGACAGGTAACCAATGAGCAGTTCTTC. Translated: CASSLGQVTNEQFF.